Presented here are 2 T cell receptor beta chains from one specimen sequenced in a study of blood T cell repertoires in COVID-19. Method: immunoSEQ multiplex PCR; TCRdb's copy keeps in-frame clones and lacks some. The sample carries about 180,000 clones, 80% to 85% recorded once. Input material: peripheral blood. These receptors were collected from a woman aged 40 to 49 with COVID-19, enrolled during active disease.

The rearrangement uses TRBV29-1 and TRBJ1-1; D is uncertain. Germline V CDR1 and CDR2: SQVTM, ANQGSEA. The CDR3 consists of 10 residues. With 4 bases removed from V and 3 bases from J, the gap between germline ends came to 3 bases. CDR3 sequence (DNA): TGCAGCGTTGTAGACACTGAAGCTTTCTTT. Its translation: CSVVDTEAFF. Variable domain in full (rest from reference TRBV29-1 and TRBJ1-1): SAVISQKPSRDICQRGTSLTIQCQVDSQVTMMFWYRQQPGQSLTLIATANQGSEATYESGFVIDKFPISRPNLTFSTLTVSNMSPEDSSIYLCSVVDTEAFFGQGTRLTVV.

The chain has TRBV24-1 and TRBJ2-6, with 7 bases matching TRBD1. The germline gives CDR1 KGHDR, CDR2 SFDVKD. Trimming at V came to 3 bases and at J to 16 bases, leaving 11 bases not matched to a gene. The CDR3 is 14 residues long. The CDR3 reads CATSDPSGTEVLTF. The CDR3 nucleotides read TGTGCCACCAGTGATCCGTCCGGGACAGAAGTTCTGACTTTC.